Given below is one T cell receptor beta chain in context. Its antigen is undetermined. The source of the sample is a study of beta chain features in type 1 diabetes. Findings of the study overall: All four CD4+ subsets of Type 1 diabetes patients contained TCRB CDR3s that were moderately but significantly shorter. Cells with high TCR expression could be over-represented when cDNA is sequenced.

The CDR3 totals 14 residues. The germline gives CDR1 MNHEY, CDR2 SMNVEV (reference sequence). V lost 8 bases, J lost 8 bases, and 21 bases lay in between. A sort by CD45RO/CCR7/CD25/CD127/CD95/CD27 yielded CD4+ naive, central memory, regulatory and stem cell-like memory cells. Isolated RNA was reverse transcribed in full, so expressed TCRB transcripts were sequenced. Some 4 million reads were obtained on average from naive, central memory and regulatory T cell samples. TCRdb's copy holds only in-frame clones and misses some; the assay was immunoSEQ multiplex PCR. This table has a few hundred thousand clones, roughly 25% appearing once.

This clonotype was obtained from a woman under 40 with type 1 diabetes. Material: naive CD4+ T cells from blood. The chain carries TRBV27 and TRBJ1-2; TRBD1 might be the D (6 bases). The CDR3: CASGILQGLKGYTF. CDR3 DNA: TGTGCCAGCGGTATACTACAGGGTTTGAAGGGCTACACCTTC.